Listed here are 8 T cell receptor beta chains from one sample, sequenced in a study of blood T cell repertoires in COVID-19. TCRdb's table, derived via immunoSEQ multiplex PCR, lists solely in-frame clones and lacks some. The data show more than 70,000 clones, roughly 86% seen once. Sequencing input: peripheral blood. The receptors come from a woman older than 75 in a cohort sampled during active or convalescent COVID-19.

The rearrangement uses TRBV5-6 and TRBJ1-2; D is possibly TRBD1 (6 bases). The CDR3 sequence is 14 residues long. The germline gives CDR1 SGHDT, CDR2 YYEEEE. With 4 bases removed from V and 8 bases from J, the gap between germline ends came to 18 bases. The CDR3 reads CASSNTRGTRGYTF. CDR3 bases: TGTGCCAGCAGCAACACCAGGGGAACTCGGGGCTACACCTTC. Full variable domain (missing parts from reference TRBV5-6 and TRBJ1-2): DAGVTQSPTHLIKTRGQQVTLRCSPKSGHDTVSWYQQALGQGPQFIFQYYEEEERQRGNFPDRFSGHQFPNYSSELNVNALLLGDSALYLCASSNTRGTRGYTFGSGTRLTVV.

This clone was picked up a small number of times. Additional DNA sequences in this sample encode the identical CDR3. The gene calls are TRBV30 and TRBJ1-1; D possibly corresponds to TRBD1 (5 bases). There are 13 residues in the CDR3. The V and J ends lost 0 bases and 1 base respectively, with 6 bases between them. Germline V gene sequence: CDR1 GTSNPN, CDR2 SVGIG (reference sequence). CDR3 DNA sequence: TGTGCCTGGAGTGTCCAGGGGAACACTGAAGCTTTCTTT. Its translation: CAWSVQGNTEAFF.

This chain connects TRBV3-1 (or the pseudogene TRBV3-2) to TRBJ1-2; 9 nucleotides agree with TRBD1. The trim removed 0 bases at V and 6 bases at J, leaving 2 bases unmatched. Germline CDR1 LGHDT, CDR2 YNNKEL (reference sequence). There are 14 residues in the CDR3. In DNA, the CDR3 is TGTGCCAGCAGCCAAGAGGACAGGGGACATGGCTACACCTTC. Protein sequence: CASSQEDRGHGYTF.

V and J are TRBV12-3 or TRBV12-4 and TRBJ1-1; 7 bases fit TRBD1. This CDR3 has 12 amino acids. V shed 6 bases and J 6 bases; nucleotides not matched to a gene: 4. In DNA form, the CDR3 reads TGTGCCAGCAGCGCTGACAGGGCTGAAGCTTTCTTT. As protein: CASSADRAEAFF.

The chain has TRBV19 and TRBJ2-7; tentatively, D is TRBD1 (5 bases). Trimming left V 3 bases short and J 5 bases short, with 11 bases between. Germline V lookup: CDR1 LNHDA, CDR2 SQIVND (reference sequence). The length of the CDR3 is 13 residues. The CDR3 protein is CASSIARAHEQYF. Written as DNA, the CDR3 is TGTGCCAGTAGTATCGCCAGGGCTCACGAGCAGTACTTC.

As regards this clone: No conserved phenylalanine or tryptophan ends this CDR3, so it is likely a read error. Because the CDR3's place on the DNA is in doubt, the DNA is left out and the CDR3 is given as listed by TCRdb. The rearrangement joins TRBV29-1 to TRBJ1-1; TRBD1 is the table's D call and was not checked against the DNA. Germline V gene sequence: CDR1 SQVTM, CDR2 ANQGSEA. The CDR3 contains 8 residues when both ends are counted. This CDR3 reads CSAEGVYD.

The gene calls are TRBV7-3 and TRBJ2-7; D is unresolved. Trimming shortened V by 5 bases and J by 6 bases, and 17 bases separated the two germline ends. Germline V lookup: CDR1 SGHTA, CDR2 FQGTGA. The CDR3 totals 14 residues. The chain's CDR3 is CASSPGWRYGEQYF. The CDR3 region has the DNA TGTGCCAGCAGCCCCGGGTGGCGGTATGGCGAGCAGTACTTC.

This clone was counted a single time. This CDR3 is CASRRVAGKAPPRGDVNTGELFF. The CDR3 bases are TGTGCCAGCAGGCGGGTAGCGGGAAAAGCACCTCCGCGGGGGGATGTGAACACCGGGGAGCTGTTTTTT. The V and J genes are TRBV2 and TRBJ2-2, with 8 bases fitting TRBD2. This CDR3 is built from 23 residues. Per germline, CDR1 SNHLY and CDR2 FYNNEI. J was trimmed by 1 base and V by 6 bases; bases with no gene match: 28.